What follows describes a single TCR beta chain. This specimen belongs to a study of cytomegalovirus exposure and HLA in healthy donors. The V gene's germline CDR1 is SGDLS and CDR2 YYNGEE. Losses at the gene ends were 3 bases for V and 1 base for J; bases not matched to a gene: 8. The CDR3 sequence is 17 residues long. A multiplex PCR was run with 60 Vbeta primers and 13 Jbeta primers. The authors' processing: As a later analysis found, there were 80 million to 90 million unique TCR beta chains, of which roughly 11 million were shared. TCRdb's table, derived via immunoSEQ multiplex PCR, lists solely in-frame clones and lacks some. That table furnishes V, J and clone size, whereas the DNA furnished D and trimming. The repertoire has 150,000 to 200,000 clones, approximately 78% of them found once; the top ten carry 13% to 15%.

The sequence derives from a woman aged 25-40 years in good health and CMV-seropositive. The rearrangement uses TRBV9 and TRBJ2-2, with 8 bases lining up with TRBD2. The sequencing sample was made of PBMCs. DNA for the CDR3: TGTGCCAGCAGCGCCCCGAGGCGGGGGGAGAACACCGGGGAGCTGTTTTTT. Translation: CASSAPRRGENTGELFF. Using reference TRBV9 and TRBJ2-2 for the parts outside the CDR3, the full variable domain is DSGVTQTPKHLITATGQRVTLRCSPRSGDLSVYWYQQSLDQGLQFLIQYYNGEERAKGNILERFSAQQFPDLHSELNLSSLELGDSALYFCASSAPRRGENTGELFFGEGSRLTVL.